This T cell receptor beta chain emerged from a study of T-cell memory formation after mild COVID-19. This CDR3 comprises 15 residues. V shed 4 bases, J shed 3 bases, and the junction held 9 bases outside the gene matches. In germline, CDR1 is SGHRS, CDR2 YFSETQ. TCRdb reanalysed the 5' RACE reads using MiXCR and keeps one entry per CDR3 protein. The sample records approximately 65,000 distinct CDR3 sequences, around 17% being singletons. This clonotype has more than one count but fewer than ten. The sequence came from an adult woman who had mild COVID-19 (a few samples of this study predate the infection). Cell type and time point are not known. The sample taken for sequencing was PBMCs or a T cell subset sorted from them (not recorded which). The chain uses TRBV5-1 and TRBJ2-7, with 8 bases aligning to TRBD1. This CDR3 is CASSLSGTGGYEQYF. CDR3 nucleotides: TGCGCCAGCAGCCTTTCAGGGACAGGAGGCTACGAGCAGTACTTC.